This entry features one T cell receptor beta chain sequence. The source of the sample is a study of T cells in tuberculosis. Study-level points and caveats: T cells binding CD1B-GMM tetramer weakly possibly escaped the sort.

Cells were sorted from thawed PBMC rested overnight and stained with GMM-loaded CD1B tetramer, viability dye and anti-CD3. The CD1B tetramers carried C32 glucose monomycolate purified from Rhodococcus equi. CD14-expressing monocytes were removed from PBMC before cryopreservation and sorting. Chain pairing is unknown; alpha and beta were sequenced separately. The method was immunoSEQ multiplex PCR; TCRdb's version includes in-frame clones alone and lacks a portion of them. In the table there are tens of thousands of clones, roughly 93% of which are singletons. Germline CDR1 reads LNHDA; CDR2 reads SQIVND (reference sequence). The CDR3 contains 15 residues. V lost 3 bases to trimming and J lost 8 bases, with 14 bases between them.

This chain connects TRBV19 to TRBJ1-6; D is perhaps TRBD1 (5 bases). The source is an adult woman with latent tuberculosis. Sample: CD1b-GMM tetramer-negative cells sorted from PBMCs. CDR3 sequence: CASSMAGRGDSPLHF. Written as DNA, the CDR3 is TGTGCCAGTAGTATGGCGGGACGAGGGGATTCACCCCTCCACTTT. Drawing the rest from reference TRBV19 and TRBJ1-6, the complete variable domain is DGGITQSPKYLFRKEGQNVTLSCEQNLNHDAMYWYRQDPGQGLRLIYYSQIVNDFQKGDIAEGYSVSREKKESFPLTVTSAQKNPTAFYLCASSMAGRGDSPLHFGNGTRLTVT.